Presented here are 20 T cell receptor beta chains from one specimen sequenced in a study of blood T cells in healthy people across ages. Together with a sample-barcoded 5' primer, a J-beta primer mix was included in a second PCR lasting about 6 to 11 cycles. TCRdb re-analysed the 5' RACE reads in MiXCR, keeping a single row per CDR3 protein. Among over 600,000 distinct CDR3 sequences listed, roughly two fifths were seen once. Sequencing was performed on blood. These receptors all stem from a man of 80 years or more in good health.

This rearrangement joins TRBV20-1 to TRBJ2-3; 12 nucleotides line up with TRBD2. The CDR3 consists of 13 residues. V dropped 1 base and J dropped 10; count of bases not matched to a gene: 3. The germline gives CDR1 DFQATT, CDR2 SNEGSKA (reference sequence). The CDR3 sequence: CSARGLAGVAQYF. CDR3 DNA: TGCAGTGCTAGAGGACTAGCGGGAGTAGCGCAGTATTTT.

Only a few counts were recorded for this clonotype. The chain recombines TRBV27 with TRBJ2-7; 13 nucleotides agree with TRBD2. Germline loops: CDR1 MNHEY, CDR2 SMNVEV (reference sequence). The CDR3 is made up of 17 amino acids. After removal of 3 bases from V and 2 bases from J, the junction contained 7 bases not matched to a gene. CDR3 nucleotide sequence: TGTGCCAGCAGTTTCTTAACTAGCGGGAGGGCCCCCTACGAGCAGTACTTC. Its protein is CASSFLTSGRAPYEQYF.

Only a few counts were recorded for this clonotype. The CDR3 DNA reads TGTGCCATCAGTGAGTCTATTAGCACCTCCTACAATGAGCAGTTCTTC. It is translated as CAISESISTSYNEQFF. The chain carries TRBV10-3 and TRBJ2-1, with D uncertain. Germline values: CDR1 ENHRY, CDR2 SYGVKD. Trimming stripped 0 bases from V and 0 bases from J, with 9 bases between. The CDR3 has 16 amino acids.

For the CDR3, the DNA is TGTGCCAGTACAGCAAACTCCTACAATGAGCAGTACTTC. Protein sequence: CASTANSYNEQYF. The chain carries TRBV11-1 and TRBJ2-7; no clear D. CDR3 size: 13 residues. Per germline, CDR1 SGHAT and CDR2 FQDESV (reference sequence). V was shortened by 9 bases and J by 7 bases, with 19 bases between the two germline ends.

This clonotype was picked up a small number of times. This rearrangement joins TRBV6-2 or TRBV6-3 to TRBJ1-3, with D perhaps matching TRBD1 (5 bases). Looked up from germline, CDR1 is MNHEY and CDR2 is SVGEGT. V was shortened by 6 bases and J by 1 base, with 13 bases between the two germline ends. There are 15 residues in the CDR3. The CDR3 sequence: CASSTPGRSGNTIYF. CDR3 nucleotide sequence: TGTGCCAGCAGCACCCCAGGGAGATCTGGAAACACCATATATTTT.

This rearrangement joins TRBV24-1 to TRBJ1-1, with D possibly matching TRBD1 (6 bases). The V end was cut by 3 bases, the J end by 7 bases, with 11 bases between. Germline V gene lookup returns CDR1 KGHDR and CDR2 SFDVKD. This CDR3 contains 13 residues. CDR3 DNA sequence: TGTGCCACCAGTGATCCAGGGGTGGATGAAGCTTTCTTT. This encodes CATSDPGVDEAFF.

This clonotype was observed a few times. The rearrangement links TRBV9 to TRBJ2-2, with a possible D match to TRBD1 (6 bases). Germline assignment: CDR1 SGDLS and CDR2 YYNGEE. Trimming cost V 3 bases and J 3 bases, with 12 bases left between them. The CDR3 loop spans 15 amino acids. This CDR3 is CASSGGRGYTGELFF. CDR3 DNA sequence: TGTGCCAGCAGCGGGGGCAGGGGATACACCGGGGAGCTGTTTTTT.

This clonotype showed up just once. The chain couples TRBV15 to TRBJ2-6; D gene uncertain. Per the germline V gene, CDR1 is LNHNV and CDR2 is YYDKDF (reference sequence). Between the trimmed V and J ends, which lost 4 bases and 0 bases, there was a span of 10 bases. The CDR3 runs 16 residues. The chain's CDR3 is CATSNDPGSGANVLTF. CDR3 DNA: TGTGCCACCAGCAACGATCCAGGCTCTGGGGCCAACGTCCTGACTTTC.

This chain connects TRBV9 to TRBJ2-5, with 10 bases lining up with TRBD1. Germline CDR1 is SGDLS and CDR2 is YYNGEE. The CDR3 length is 17 residues. Trimming removed 0 bases from V and 5 bases from J; junction bases left unmatched: 10. In DNA, the CDR3 is TGTGCCAGCAGCGTAGGGATTAGACAGGGGGCAGGGGAGACCCAGTACTTC. It yields the protein CASSVGIRQGAGETQYF.

This clonotype was seen many times. The chain has TRBV27 and TRBJ1-4, with TRBD1 matching over 7 bases. V lost 5 bases, J lost 0 bases, and 6 bases stayed unmatched. The CDR3 has 16 residues. The germline V gene encodes CDR1 MNHEY and CDR2 SMNVEV (reference sequence). CDR3 loop: CASSPSQGATNEKLFF. The DNA for the CDR3 is TGTGCCAGCAGTCCCTCCCAGGGGGCAACTAATGAAAAACTGTTTTTT.

This clonotype was counted between two and nine times. At one end the junction does not follow the germline gene, possibly because of a read error. This chain uses TRBV6-2 or TRBV6-3 with TRBJ2-2; the match to TRBD1 covers 10 bases. CDR3 length equals 15 residues. CDR1 is MNHEY, CDR2 SVGEGT, per germline. CDR3: CASSRTGGNTGELFF. The CDR3, as DNA: TGCGCCAGCAGCCGGACAGGGGGAAACACCGGGGAGCTGTTTTTT.

This clonotype was seen at least ten times. The V gene is TRBV4-3, the J gene TRBJ1-2, with no clear D. The V end lost 4 bases, the J end lost 6 bases, and 15 bases lay between the germline ends. CDR1 and CDR2 (germline): LGHNA, YSLEER. CDR3 length: 14 residues. CDR3 sequence reads: CASSPGPSVHGYTF. In DNA form, the CDR3 reads TGCGCCAGCAGCCCCGGACCAAGCGTACATGGCTACACCTTC.

Only a few counts were recorded for this clonotype. The chain carries TRBV30 and TRBJ2-5; D assignment may be TRBD1 or TRBD2 (5 bases each). Trimming pared 3 bases from V and 0 bases from J, leaving 11 bases between. CDR1 and CDR2 (germline): GTSNPN, SVGIG (reference sequence). The CDR3 consists of 14 residues. This CDR3 reads CAWSAGRDQETQYF. CDR3 bases: TGTGCCTGGAGCGCAGGGAGAGACCAAGAGACCCAGTACTTC.

A single count supports this clonotype. This chain uses TRBV18 with TRBJ1-1; D might be TRBD1 (5 bases). The germline gives CDR1 KGHSH, CDR2 LQKENI. V was cut by 0 bases and J by 0 bases, with 11 bases left in between. CDR3 size: 16 residues. The CDR3 loop is CASSPPTARMNTEAFF. CDR3 sequence (DNA): TGTGCCAGCTCACCACCGACAGCCAGAATGAACACTGAAGCTTTCTTT. Variable domain in full (rest from reference TRBV18 and TRBJ1-1): NAGVMQNPRHLVRRRGQEARLRCSPMKGHSHVYWYRQLPEEGLKFMVYLQKENIIDESGMPKERFSAEFPKEGPSILRIQQVVRGDSAAYFCASSPPTARMNTEAFFGQGTRLTVV.

Points on this clonotype: This may be a read error, as it is one base from a much larger clone. V is TRBV18 and J is TRBJ2-5, with D uncertain. The DNA end is more similar to TRBJ2-1, so the J call may be wrong. The CDR3 has 13 residues. Germline V gene lookup returns CDR1 KGHSH and CDR2 LQKENI. DNA for the CDR3: TGTGCCAGCTCACCATTAACCCAAGAGACCCAGTTCTTC. The encoded protein is CASSPLTQETQFF.

The J gene is TRBJ2-3, the V gene TRBV20-1, with D perhaps given as TRBD1 or TRBD2 (5 bases each). In germline, CDR1 is DFQATT, CDR2 SNEGSKA (reference sequence). This CDR3 comprises 12 residues. The ends were cut back, 3 bases at V and 6 bases at J, with 10 bases in the middle. DNA of the CDR3: TGCAGTGCTAGGCTAGCAGGGGATACGCAGTATTTT. Translating it yields CSARLAGDTQYF.

This clonotype was picked up one time. A read error is possible here, since a much larger clone lies one base away. J is TRBJ2-1 and V is TRBV7-6; D unclear. Germline CDR1 and CDR2: SGHVS and FNYEAQ. The length of the CDR3 is 12 residues. V lost 5 bases, J lost 13 bases, and 15 bases lay in between. The CDR3 is CASSQNQETQFF. The DNA for the CDR3 is TGTGCCAGCAGCCAAAATCAAGAGACCCAGTTCTTC.

The J gene is TRBJ1-4, the V gene TRBV19; D may be TRBD1 (5 bases). The length of the CDR3 is 13 residues. Germline V CDR1 and CDR2: LNHDA, SQIVND (reference sequence). The V gene lost 9 bases and the J gene lost 7 bases, with 15 bases spanning the gap. CDR3 residues: CASQLTVSEKLFF. In DNA, the CDR3 is TGTGCCAGCCAGTTGACAGTCTCTGAAAAACTGTTTTTT.

This clonotype was recorded many times. Here the CDR3 DNA reads TGTGCCAGCAGCCGCAGGGGGGGCGACGAGCAGTACTTC. Translation gives CASSRRGGDEQYF. The rearrangement uses TRBV7-9 and TRBJ2-7; D may be TRBD1 or TRBD2 (7 bases each). Per germline, CDR1 SEHNR and CDR2 FQNEAQ (reference sequence). Trimming stripped 5 bases from V and 5 bases from J, with 13 bases between. This CDR3 is built from 13 residues.

This clonotype has only a few counts. The V and J genes are TRBV7-8 and TRBJ2-3; D not resolved. There are 14 residues in the CDR3. The V gene's germline CDR1 is SGHVS and CDR2 FQNEAQ. V gave up 0 bases and J gave up 8 bases, with 12 bases separating them. In DNA, the CDR3 is TGTGCCAGCAGCTTAGCGGCGAACGTTGGTACGCAGTATTTT. Translation: CASSLAANVGTQYF.